The clone carrying this TCR beta chain has only one observation. Its matching antigen is unknown. Using immunoSEQ multiplex PCR, the repertoire was profiled, and TCRdb retains in-frame clones only, with some absent. The sample lists about 90,000 clones, approximately 88% occurring once. The sample belongs to a study of identifying expanded T cells in peripheral blood. The CDR3 has 14 amino acids. With 1 base removed from V and 5 bases from J, the gap between germline ends came to 9 bases. From germline, CDR1 is LNHNV and CDR2 YYDKDF (reference sequence). Study-level points and caveats: Roughly two-week clone count variance significantly increased as total template count grew. Over approximately two and four weeks, about 15 and 19 clones changed, versus roughly 1.2 between replicates.

The receptor was derived from a person aged 18 to 69 in good health. V gene TRBV15 combines with J gene TRBJ2-4; D is ambiguous. The sequencing sample was made of blood. The CDR3 loop is CATSRGRVENIQYF. Here the CDR3 DNA reads TGTGCCACCAGCAGAGGTCGGGTTGAAAACATTCAGTACTTC.